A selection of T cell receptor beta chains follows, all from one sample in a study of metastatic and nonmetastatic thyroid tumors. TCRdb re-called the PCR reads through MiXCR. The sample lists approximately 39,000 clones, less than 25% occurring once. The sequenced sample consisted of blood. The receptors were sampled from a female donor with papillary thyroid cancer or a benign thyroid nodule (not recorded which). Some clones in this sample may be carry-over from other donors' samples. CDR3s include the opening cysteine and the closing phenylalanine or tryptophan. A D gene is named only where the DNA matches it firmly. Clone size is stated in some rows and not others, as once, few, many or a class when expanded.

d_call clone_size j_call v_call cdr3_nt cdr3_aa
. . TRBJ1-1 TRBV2 TGTGAAAGCAGTGAAAGGCGACCCGGGAGTACTGAAGCTTTCTTT CESSERRPGSTEAFF
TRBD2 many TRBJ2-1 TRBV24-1 TGTGCCACCAGTGAAGGTAGCGGGAGGGGTTACAATGAGCAGTTCTTC CATSEGSGRGYNEQFF
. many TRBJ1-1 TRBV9 TGTGCCAGCAGCTCCGCATCGGGTGGAGCGACTGAAGCTTTCTTT CASSSASGGATEAFF
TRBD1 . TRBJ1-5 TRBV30 TGTGCCTGGAGGGGACAGGGGTTGAGCAATCAGCCCCAGCATTTT CAWRGQGLSNQPQHF
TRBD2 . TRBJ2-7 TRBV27 TGTGCCAGTAGTTTGTGGGGAGCGGGGCTCTACGAGCAGTACTTC CASSLWGAGLYEQYF
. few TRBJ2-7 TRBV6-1 TGTGCCAGCAGTCCCGGGCCCGACGGAGGCGAGCAGTACTTC CASSPGPDGGEQYF
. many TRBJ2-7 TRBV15 TGTGCCACCAGCAGAGATCTTGGGTACTCGCAAATGGAGCAGTACTTC CATSRDLGYSQMEQYF
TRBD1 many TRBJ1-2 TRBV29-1 TGCAGCGTTGGATCAGGGGGCGATGGCTACACCTTC CSVGSGGDGYTF
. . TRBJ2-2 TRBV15 TGTGCCACCAGCATAGTAGGCACTGCACGATGCGGGGAGCTGTTTTTT CATSIVGTARCGELFF
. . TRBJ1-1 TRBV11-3 TGTGCCAGCAGCCCCATCGTGACGCTTGAAGCTTTCTTT CASSPIVTLEAFF
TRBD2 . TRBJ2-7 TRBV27 TGTGCCAGCAGTTCATCTGCTAGCGGGATGCCCTACGAGCAGTACTTC CASSSSASGMPYEQYF
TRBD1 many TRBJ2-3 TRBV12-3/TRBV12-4 TGTGCCAGCAGTCACCGGGACAGGGGGACAGATACGCAGTATTTT CASSHRDRGTDTQYF
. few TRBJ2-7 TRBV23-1 TGTGCCAGCAGTAGGCTAGCTGGAGTAAAAAAATTAAAACCCTCCTACCAGCAGTACTTC CASSRLAGVKKLKPSYQQYF
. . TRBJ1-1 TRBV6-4 TGTGCCAGCAGTTTTGGGGCGATATCGTCTGAAGCTTTCTTT CASSFGAISSEAFF
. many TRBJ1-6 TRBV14 TGTGCCAGCAGCCAAGATATAAGGTCACCCCTCCACTTT CASSQDIRSPLHF
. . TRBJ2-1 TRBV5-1 TGCGCCAGCAGCTTGGCGCTAGTTGGTGAGCAGTTCTTC CASSLALVGEQFF
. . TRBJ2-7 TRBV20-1 TGCAGTGCTAGAGGGGAATCGGACTACGAGCAGTACTTC CSARGESDYEQYF
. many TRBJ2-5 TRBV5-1 TGCGCCAGCAGCTCCCACAGACCACAAGAGACCCAGTACTTC CASSSHRPQETQYF
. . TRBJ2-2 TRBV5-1 TGCGCCAGCAGCTTGGTTGTCAACTTAGGGAACACCGGGGAGCTGTTTTTT CASSLVVNLGNTGELFF
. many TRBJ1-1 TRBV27 TGTGCCAGCAGTACGGGCTTCACTGAAGCTTTCTTT CASSTGFTEAFF
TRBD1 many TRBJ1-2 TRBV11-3 TGTGCCAGCAGCTTGGGACAGGGTAACTATGGCTACACCTTC CASSLGQGNYGYTF
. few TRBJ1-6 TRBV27 TGTGCCAGCAGTTTTGTCGTCCTTGGAAATTCACCCCTCCACTTT CASSFVVLGNSPLHF
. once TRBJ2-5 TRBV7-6 TGTGCCAGCAGAAATACAGGGCTCCAAGAGACCCAGTACTTC CASRNTGLQETQYF
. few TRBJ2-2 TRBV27 TGTGCCAGCCGACTGGGACATACGAACACCTGGGAGCTGTTTTTT CASRLGHTNTWELFF
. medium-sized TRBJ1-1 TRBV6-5 TGTGCCAGCAGTTACTCGAGGGCTGCGAACACTGAAGCTTTCTTT CASSYSRAANTEAFF
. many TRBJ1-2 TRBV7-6 TGTGCCGCCGCCTGTGGGCGAACTAACTATGGCTACACCTTC CAAACGRTNYGYTF
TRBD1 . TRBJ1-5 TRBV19 TGTGCCAGTAGTAAGAGGGACAGGGGTTCCAATCAGCCCCAGCATTTT CASSKRDRGSNQPQHF
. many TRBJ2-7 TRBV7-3 TGTGCCAGCAGCGCTACCGGGACGTCGAACTCCTACGAGCAGTACTTC CASSATGTSNSYEQYF
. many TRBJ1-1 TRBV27 TGTGCCAGCAAATCCGGTAAGAACACTGAAGCTTTCTTT CASKSGKNTEAFF
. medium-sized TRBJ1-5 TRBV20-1 TGCAGTGCTAGAGATGAGGTCACAGGAGGGGACCATGGGCCCCAGCATTTT CSARDEVTGGDHGPQHF
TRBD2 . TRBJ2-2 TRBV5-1 TGCGCCAGCAGCTTGGTAGCGGGAGGTACCGGGGAACTGTTTTTT CASSLVAGGTGELFF
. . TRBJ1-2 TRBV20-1 TGCAGTGCTAGCCCGACTGGGTATGGCTACACCTTC CSASPTGYGYTF
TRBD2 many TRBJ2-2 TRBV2 TGTGCCAGCAGTCGACTAGCAGGGAACACCGGGGAGCTGTTTTTT CASSRLAGNTGELFF
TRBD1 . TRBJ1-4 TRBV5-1 TGCGCCAGCAGCCCAACAAAAGGGGGCGCAGGGGAAAAACTGTTTTTT CASSPTKGGAGEKLFF
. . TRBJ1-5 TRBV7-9 TGTGCCAGCACGGGGTCCACGTGTCAGCCCCAGCATTTT CASTGSTCQPQHF
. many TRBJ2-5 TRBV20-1 TGCAGTGCTAGAGCTCCCGCCGGGGGCCCCCAGAGGGACTTC CSARAPAGGPQRDF
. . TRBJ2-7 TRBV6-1 TGTGCCAGCAGGGGGTCTGCACTCTCCTACGAGCAGTACTTC CASRGSALSYEQYF
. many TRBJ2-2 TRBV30 TGTGCCTGGAGTAGAGGGGCGAACACCGGGGAGCTGTTTTTT CAWSRGANTGELFF
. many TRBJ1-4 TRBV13 TGTGCCAGCAGCTTATCCCACGGCGGCACTAATGAAAAACTGTTTTTT CASSLSHGGTNEKLFF
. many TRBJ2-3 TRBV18 TGTGCCAGCTCACCAGGGACCACAGATACGCAGTATTTT CASSPGTTDTQYF
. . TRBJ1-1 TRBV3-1 TGTGCCAGCAGCCAAGCCGGAGGGGTAGGAGCTTTCTTT CASSQAGGVGAFF
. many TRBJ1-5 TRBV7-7 TGTGCTAGCAGCTTAGCGAGGGGAGGGGCTCAGCCCCAGCATTTT CASSLARGGAQPQHF
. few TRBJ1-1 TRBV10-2 TGCGCCAGCAGAGACGCAGGGCTCGATGCCACTGAAGCTTTCTTT CASRDAGLDATEAFF
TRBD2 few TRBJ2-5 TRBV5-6 TGTGCCAGCAGCTTCGTGAGTAGCGGGTTCCAAGAGACCCAGTACTTC CASSFVSSGFQETQYF
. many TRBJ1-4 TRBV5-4 TGTGCCACCCAAGGTGCCTTTAATGAAAAACTGTTTTTT CATQGAFNEKLFF
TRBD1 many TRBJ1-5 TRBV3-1 TGTGCCAGCAGCCAAGGGACAGGGCCTACAAATCAGCCCCAGCATTTT CASSQGTGPTNQPQHF
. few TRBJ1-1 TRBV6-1 TGTGCCAGCAAAGCGGAATACACTGAAGCTTTCTTT CASKAEYTEAFF
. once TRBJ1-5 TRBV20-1 TGCAGTGCTACCCTGTGGGTGGTCAATCAGCCCCAGCATTTT CSATLWVVNQPQHF